This T cell receptor beta chain was sequenced during a study of cytomegalovirus exposure and HLA in healthy donors. Study-level results: Whilst most TCR sequences proved rare, a subset of public TCRs occurred across many donors. The study labeled 164 TCR beta chains cytomegalovirus-associated.

Germline V CDR1 and CDR2: ENHRY, SYGVKD. V shed 9 bases and J shed 0 bases, with 14 bases lying between them. The CDR3 totals 14 residues. On this clone: What it recognizes is unknown.

Amplification used 60 Vbeta primers and 13 Jbeta primers. The assay was immunoSEQ multiplex PCR, and TCRdb's table has in-frame clones only and misses some. The sample includes some 200,000 clones, roughly four fifths of them seen just once. The sequencing input was PBMCs. The chain is built from TRBV10-3 and TRBJ1-1, with D unresolved. The clonotype was recovered from a boy between 2 and 15 years old in good health and CMV-seronegative. CDR3 sequence: CAIRSSLVNTEAFF. The CDR3 coding sequence is TGTGCCATTCGCTCCTCACTAGTGAACACTGAAGCTTTCTTT.